This entry lists 15 T cell receptor beta chains sequenced from one sample in a study of T cells after yellow fever vaccination. TCRdb ran MiXCR on the 5' RACE reads and lists one entry per CDR3 protein. The table lists around 200,000 distinct CDR3 sequences, approximately 11% of them singletons, with 35% to 45% in the top ten. Material: CD8+ T cells sorted from PBMCs, obtained 15 days after the yellow fever booster vaccination. The receptors originated from a man aged 18 to 29 who received the YFV17D yellow fever vaccine.

The chain uses TRBV4-3 and TRBJ2-3; D not resolved. With 0 bases removed from V and 4 bases from J, the gap between germline ends came to 11 bases. Germline V gene data show CDR1 as LGHNA and CDR2 as YSLEER. CDR3 length: 15 amino acids. Here the CDR3 reads CASSQDSKGSDTQYF. CDR3 nucleotides: TGCGCCAGCAGCCAAGATAGCAAGGGCTCAGATACGCAGTATTTT.

The rearrangement uses TRBV11-2 and TRBJ1-5; D not certain. This CDR3 comprises 13 residues. Trimming shortened V by 0 bases and J by 7 bases, and 7 bases separated the two germline ends. Germline CDR1 and CDR2: SGHAT and FQNNGV. The CDR3 loop is CASSLEVRQPQHF. In nucleotides, the CDR3 is TGTGCCAGCAGCTTAGAAGTCCGACAGCCCCAGCATTTT.

The chain uses TRBV23-1 and TRBJ2-7, with 8 bases identical to TRBD1. TRBV23-1 is flagged as an ORF with uncertain function. The CDR3 contains 13 residues. V shed 9 bases, J shed 7 bases, and the junction held 11 bases outside the gene matches. The CDR3 nucleotides are TGCGCCAGAGGGGACAGGTGGTCGTGTGAGCAGTACTTC. It yields the protein CARGDRWSCEQYF.

This clonotype was detected only a few times. CDR3: CASSWGIRTGELFF. The CDR3 nucleotides read TGTGCCAGCAGTTGGGGGATCAGGACCGGGGAGCTGTTTTTT. This rearrangement joins TRBV6-2 or TRBV6-3 to TRBJ2-2; D is perhaps TRBD1 or TRBD2 (5 bases each). V was pared by 4 bases and J by 5 bases, with 11 bases between. The germline V gene has CDR1 MNHEY and CDR2 SVGEGT. CDR3 length equals 14 residues.

This clonotype has at least ten counts. The J gene is TRBJ2-7, the V gene TRBV5-1; D gene unclear. This CDR3 spans 14 amino acids. Germline V gene lookup returns CDR1 SGHRS and CDR2 YFSETQ. V dropped 0 bases and J dropped 3 bases, with 10 bases sitting between them. CDR3 loop: CASSLGGGRYEQYF. In DNA form, the CDR3 reads TGCGCCAGCAGCTTGGGAGGCGGACGCTACGAGCAGTACTTC.

This clonotype was detected a few times. This sequence joins TRBV9 and TRBJ1-5; D ambiguous. Germline V gene data show CDR1 as SGDLS and CDR2 as YYNGEE. The CDR3 sequence is 15 residues long. With 3 bases removed from V and 7 bases from J, the gap between germline ends came to 17 bases. The CDR3 bases are TGTGCCAGCAGCGAAGATCCCGGGTCGTACCAGCCCCAGCATTTT. It is translated as CASSEDPGSYQPQHF.

This clonotype is a singleton in its sample. Relative to the germline gene, one junction end is altered; a read error may explain this. This chain connects TRBV6-2 or TRBV6-3 to TRBJ2-3; D is perhaps TRBD2 (5 bases). The CDR3 has 13 residues. Germline loops: CDR1 MNHEY, CDR2 SVGEGT. The CDR3 DNA follows: TGTGCCAGCACCCGGCCGCCCGGGGATACGCAGTGTTTT. It is translated as CASTRPPGDTQCF.

In this sample, this clonotype turned up a few times. J is TRBJ1-5 and V is TRBV5-5; 7 bases line up with TRBD1. The CDR3 length is 16 residues. Germline CDR1 and CDR2: SGHKS and YYEKEE (reference sequence). The J segment lost 2 bases and the V segment lost 2 bases, leaving 7 bases of the junction unmatched. The CDR3 DNA follows: TGTGCCAGCAGCTTAAACAGGGGAGGACGCAATCAGCCCCAGCATTTT. Translated: CASSLNRGGRNQPQHF. Variable domain in full (rest from reference TRBV5-5 and TRBJ1-5): DAGVTQSPTHLIKTRGQQVTLRCSPISGHKSVSWYQQVLGQGPQFIFQYYEKEERGRGNFPDRFSARQFPNYSSELNVNALLLGDSALYLCASSLNRGGRNQPQHFGDGTRLSIL.

The V gene is TRBV6-2 or TRBV6-3, the J gene TRBJ2-2, with 7 positions matching TRBD2. The CDR3 length is 15 residues. In germline, CDR1 is MNHEY, CDR2 SVGEGT. Germline trimming cut 0 bases from V and 7 bases from J; bases unmatched to any gene: 5. The CDR3 reads CASSYSTSWVGELFF. For the CDR3, the DNA is TGTGCCAGCAGTTACTCGACTAGCTGGGTCGGGGAGCTGTTTTTT.

The chain couples TRBV7-3 to TRBJ2-1, with D possibly TRBD1 on 6 matching bases. The length of the CDR3 is 13 residues. V gave up 1 base and J gave up 10 bases, with 11 bases separating them. Looked up from germline, CDR1 is SGHTA and CDR2 is FQGTGA. The CDR3 DNA is TGTGCCAGCAGCTTAATGGGGGCCAACGAGCAGTTCTTC. It translates to CASSLMGANEQFF.

This clonotype was counted many times. J is TRBJ2-7 and V is TRBV7-8; 7 bases agree with TRBD1. V lost 8 bases, J lost 2 bases, and 9 bases stayed unmatched. CDR3 length: 14 residues. Germline V gene sequence: CDR1 SGHVS, CDR2 FQNEAQ. CDR3 nucleotides: TGTGCCAGCCAGGGGGACAGCGCAACCTACGAGCAGTACTTC. It codes for CASQGDSATYEQYF.

This chain uses TRBV4-3 with TRBJ2-1; a weak D match, TRBD1 (6 bases). This CDR3 contains 14 residues. CDR1 is LGHNA, CDR2 YSLEER, per germline. V lost 3 bases to trimming and J lost 6 bases, with 12 bases between them. The CDR3 DNA follows: TGCGCCAGCAGCCACTTCGCACAGGGCAATGAGCAGTTCTTC. It codes for CASSHFAQGNEQFF.

This clonotype was seen only a few times. The rearrangement joins TRBV6-5 to TRBJ2-3; 13 bases line up with TRBD2. Trimming removed 5 bases from V and 14 bases from J; junction bases left unmatched: 19. The CDR3 totals 17 residues. Germline loops: CDR1 MNHEY, CDR2 SVGAGI. CDR3 nucleotides: TGTGCCAGCAGTATCGGACTAGCGGGGGCCGGTGGCGCGCAGTGGTATTTT. Residues: CASSIGLAGAGGAQWYF.

This clonotype was counted ten times or more. This chain links TRBV3-1 with TRBJ2-5; 9 bases match TRBD2. With 1 base clipped from V and 2 bases from J, the junction kept 5 bases outside the gene matches. This CDR3 is 16 amino acids long. Per the germline V gene, CDR1 is LGHDT and CDR2 is YNNKEL (reference sequence). This CDR3 reads CASSQVLAGLQETQYF. CDR3 DNA: TGTGCCAGCAGCCAAGTCCTAGCGGGGTTGCAAGAGACCCAGTACTTC.

This clonotype came up once. The genes are TRBV29-1 and TRBJ2-7, with D possibly matching TRBD2 (7 bases). The ends were cut back, 6 bases at V and 0 bases at J, with 12 bases in the middle. The CDR3 extends over 13 amino acids. In germline, CDR1 is SQVTM, CDR2 ANQGSEA. The CDR3 sequence: CSVKGGSSYEQYF. CDR3 nucleotides: TGCAGCGTAAAGGGGGGGAGCTCCTACGAGCAGTACTTC.